A selection of T cell receptor beta chains follows, all from one sample in a study of cytomegalovirus exposure and HLA in healthy donors. Libraries were prepared by immunoSEQ multiplex PCR; TCRdb keeps only in-frame clonotypes and omits some of them. The top ten hold roughly 1.9% of the sample, which has approximately 210,000 clones, 85% to 90% seen once. The sample consisted of PBMCs. Receptors originate from a woman aged 18-30 years in good health and CMV-seronegative. Both conserved end residues are trimmed from each CDR3. The order of the fields is V gene, J gene, CDR3 length, CDR3 protein.

>TRBV6-6|TRBJ2-7|13
ASRIGLAGGYEQY
>TRBV4-3|TRBJ2-3|14
ASSPEYRSHTDTQY
>TRBV11-3|TRBJ2-1|12
ASSLETAHNEQF
>TRBV7-2|TRBJ1-1|11
ASRPGGSTEAF
>TRBV27|TRBJ2-5|11
ASSLRGAETQY
>TRBV10-3|TRBJ2-2|12
AISGGQNTGELF
>TRBV5-1|TRBJ2-7|12
ASSGGQGVYEQY
>TRBV2|TRBJ2-5|13
ASSEARTFGGTQY
>TRBV9|TRBJ2-1|13
ASSVETSGDNEQF
>TRBV11-3|TRBJ2-3|13
ASSWGGRVPDTQY
>TRBV6-5|TRBJ1-6|13
ASSYSGGANSPLH
>TRBV5-1|TRBJ2-5|14
ASSLEIAGMSETQY
>TRBV7-9|TRBJ1-5|13
ASSPLRAVDQPQH
>TRBV7-9|TRBJ2-7|11
ASRLAGGYEQY
>TRBV20-1|TRBJ1-1|9
SARAGERAF
>TRBV4-3|TRBJ2-7|14
ASSQDRRTGKAEQY
>TRBV27|-|17
ASSLRGLAGEGGAYEQY
>TRBV28|TRBJ1-1|11
ASSLQGATEAF
>TRBV10-3|TRBJ1-1|12
AISESSRGTEAF
>TRBV6-5|TRBJ1-4|13
ASSSGTGTNEKLF
>TRBV29-1|TRBJ1-1|9
SVDSRYQAF
>TRBV19|TRBJ2-3|14
ASSILGGRGTDTQY
>TRBV25-1|TRBJ1-4|14
ASSEYYQGWGEKLF
>TRBV2|TRBJ1-4|12
ASSGYGDNEKLF
>TRBV18|TRBJ1-3|14
ASSPPGTGIRNTIY
>TRBV29-1|TRBJ1-4|11
SGQDRLNEKLF
>TRBV2|TRBJ1-1|13
ASSERQGMNTEAF
>TRBV5-1|TRBJ2-3|13
ASSLRVGGTDTQY
>TRBV10-3|TRBJ1-1|11
AARTGGPTEAF
>TRBV4-3|TRBJ2-3|15
ASSQDPLAGTTDTQY
>TRBV4-1|TRBJ2-3|14
ASSQLSGTRLDTQY
>TRBV6-1|TRBJ1-6|12
ASRGGQGGSPLH
>TRBV6-1|TRBJ1-3|13
ASSEGVSTGNTIY
>TRBV7-9|TRBJ2-7|13
ASSLEVGVSHEQY
>TRBV7-2|TRBJ1-6|13
ASSLQGIYNSPLH
>TRBV5-1|TRBJ2-5|14
ASSLATGTTGETQY
>TRBV6-1|TRBJ1-4|13
ASRSRTRTNEKLF
>TRBV5-1|TRBJ1-4|12
ASSPTQGHEKLF
>TRBV9|TRBJ2-3|12
ASSAGAKRDTQY
>TRBV6-1|TRBJ2-7|14
ASSEPPGDRGYEQY
>TRBV5-8|TRBJ2-2|11
ASSLRSTGELF
>TRBV5-1|TRBJ1-1|12
ASSLESRATEAF
>TRBV7-8|TRBJ1-1|16
ASSLGPLTGGAGTEAF
>TRBV18|TRBJ2-1|12
ASSPTSGSDEQF
>TRBV28|TRBJ1-1|12
ASSSPGTGTEAF
>TRBV18|TRBJ1-2|12
ASSLGQGDGAPT
>TRBV6-1|TRBJ2-7|13
ASSERGTGRDEQY
>TRBV5-1|TRBJ2-1|12
ASSLAPLAGEQF
>TRBV30|TRBJ2-5|11
AWSATMWETQY
>TRBV4-1|TRBJ2-7|14
ASSQDADRGWYEQY
>TRBV6-6|TRBJ1-2|12
ASSYSYGNYGYT
>TRBV29-1|TRBJ1-2|10
SVPGTHKGYT
>TRBV23-1|TRBJ2-1|17
ASSQMFGTSGSSYNEQF